Here is one T cell receptor beta chain with its context. Method: immunoSEQ multiplex PCR; TCRdb's copy keeps in-frame clones and lacks some. Of about 2.5 million clones listed, approximately 90% are singletons. The CDR3 extends over 15 amino acids. Per the germline V gene, CDR1 is MNHEY and CDR2 is SVGAGI. With V trimmed by 5 bases and J by 7 bases, 6 bases remained unmatched. The sample belongs to a study of shared clonotypes between healthy human individuals. Sequencing used naive CD4+ T cells from PBMCs. As for subset: CD45RA+ positively selected. The sequence derives from a young man in good health. Some clones in this sample may be carry-over from other donors' samples. This chain joins TRBV6-5 and TRBJ2-1, with 12 nucleotides matching TRBD1. The CDR3 sequence is CASSLRDRGQNEQFF. The CDR3, as DNA: TGTGCCAGCAGTCTCCGGGACAGGGGGCAGAATGAGCAGTTCTTC.